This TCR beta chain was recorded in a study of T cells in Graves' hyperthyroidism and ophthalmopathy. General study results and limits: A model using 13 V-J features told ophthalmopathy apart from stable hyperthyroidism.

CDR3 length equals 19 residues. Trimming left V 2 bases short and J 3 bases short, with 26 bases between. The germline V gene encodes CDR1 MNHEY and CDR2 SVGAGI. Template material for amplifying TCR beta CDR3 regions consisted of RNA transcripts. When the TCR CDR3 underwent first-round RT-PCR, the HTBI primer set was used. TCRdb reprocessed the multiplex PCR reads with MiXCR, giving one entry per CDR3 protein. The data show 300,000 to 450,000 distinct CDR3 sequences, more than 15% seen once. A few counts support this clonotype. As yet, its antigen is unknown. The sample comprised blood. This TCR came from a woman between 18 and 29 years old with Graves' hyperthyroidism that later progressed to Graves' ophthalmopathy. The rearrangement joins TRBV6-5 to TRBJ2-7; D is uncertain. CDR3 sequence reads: CASSYTLGVTTRDLYEQYF. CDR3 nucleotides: TGTGCCAGCAGTTACACCCTTGGGGTGACCACTCGTGATCTCTACGAGCAGTACTTC.